This note documents a single T cell receptor beta chain sequence. Its antigen is undetermined. When replicate PCRs were run on sorted subsets, they used 200 to 250 ng DNA, approximately 33,000 T cell genomes. Libraries were prepared by immunoSEQ multiplex PCR; TCRdb keeps only in-frame clonotypes and omits some of them. The repertoire holds 2 million to 3 million clones, approximately 93% seen once, with about 0.38% in the top ten. Looked up from germline, CDR1 is MNHNY and CDR2 is SVGAGI (reference sequence). The junction had 2 bases not matched to a gene; V was cut back by 6 bases and J by 5 bases. CDR3 length: 14 amino acids. This sample stems from a study of shared clonotypes between healthy human individuals. Study conclusions and caveats: Among a handful of donors, roughly 5.4% of naive CD4 clonotypes were found in common. Generation of non-shared clonotypes was less probable than generation of clonotypes shared by all four donors.

The chain couples TRBV6-6 to TRBJ1-6, with 9 bases fitting TRBD1. The clonotype comes from a young man in good health. Some clones in this sample may be carry-over from other donors' samples. The sample consisted of naive CD4+ T cells from PBMCs. Subset specified: CD45RA+ positively selected. Here the CDR3 reads CASRTGGDNSPLHF. CDR3 DNA: TGTGCCAGCAGGACAGGGGGGGATAATTCACCCCTCCACTTT.